These 23 T cell receptor beta chains were sequenced from one sample in a study of blood T cells in healthy people across ages. With a J-beta primer mix and a sample-barcoded 5' primer, a second PCR ran roughly 6 to 11 cycles. From the 5' RACE reads, TCRdb called clonotypes with MiXCR, one entry per CDR3 protein. The sample holds 650,000 to 800,000 distinct CDR3 sequences; around 42% are singletons and the top ten take around 18%. Input material: blood. All receptors derive from a man aged 55 to 69 in good health.

This clonotype was counted only a few times. CDR3 nucleotide sequence: TGTGCCAGCAGGCCCCTAAGCGGGGGGGGCACAGATACGCAGTATTTT. As protein: CASRPLSGGGTDTQYF. This chain uses TRBV11-2 with TRBJ2-3, with 10 nucleotides matching TRBD2. Germline CDR1 and CDR2: SGHAT and FQNNGV. The CDR3 spans 16 residues. With V trimmed by 6 bases and J by 1 base, 7 bases remained unmatched.

The chain uses TRBV21-1 and TRBJ1-2. TRBV21-1 is shown as a pseudogene. The CDR3 has 14 amino acids. The DNA of the CDR3 is TGTGCCAGCAGCAAAAACAATCGGTTTACTGGCTACACCTTC. It specifies CASSKNNRFTGYTF.

J is TRBJ2-1 and V is TRBV11-2; 9 bases match TRBD1. The CDR3 spans 15 residues. The germline gives CDR1 SGHAT, CDR2 FQNNGV. J lost 9 bases, V lost 2 bases, and 8 bases had no gene match. As DNA, the CDR3 is TGTGCCAGCAGCTTAAGCCACAGGGGGCAGGCTGAGCAGTTCTTC. It encodes CASSLSHRGQAEQFF.

The V gene is TRBV7-9, the J gene TRBJ2-5; TRBD2 matches 9 bases. V dropped 5 bases and J dropped 4; count of bases not matched to a gene: 11. CDR3 size: 16 residues. CDR1 SEHNR and CDR2 FQNEAQ come from the germline V gene (reference sequence). CDR3 protein: CASSPWVTSGRETQYF. The CDR3 DNA sequence: TGTGCCAGCAGCCCTTGGGTGACTAGCGGAAGAGAGACCCAGTACTTC.

The rearrangement joins TRBV29-1 to TRBJ2-1; no clear D. Looked up from germline, CDR1 is SQVTM and CDR2 is ANQGSEA. V dropped 7 bases and J dropped 8 bases, with 15 bases sitting between them. The CDR3 is 12 amino acids. The CDR3 protein is CSADSGLYEQFF. The CDR3, as DNA: TGCAGCGCTGACTCGGGTCTCTATGAGCAGTTCTTC.

In regard to this clonotype: Its ends do not fully match the called genes, so a read error is possible. This rearrangement joins TRBV20-1 to TRBJ2-3; 8 bases match TRBD1. CDR1 and CDR2 from the germline V gene are DFQATT and SNEGSKA (reference sequence). The length of the CDR3 is 13 residues. CDR3 coding DNA: TGCGGTGCAAATGGACAGGGAACAGATACGCAGTATTTT. Its translation is CGANGQGTDTQYF.

V is TRBV4-1 and J is TRBJ2-7, with 8 positions matching TRBD1. V dropped 9 bases and J dropped 2; count of bases not matched to a gene: 6. The CDR3 sequence is 13 residues long. Germline-derived CDR1 and CDR2 are MGHRA and YSYEKL. Here the CDR3 reads CASIPDRAYEQYF. Here the CDR3 DNA reads TGCGCCAGTATCCCGGACAGGGCCTACGAGCAGTACTTC.

The chain recombines TRBV20-1 with TRBJ2-7, with unresolved D. The V gene's germline CDR1 is DFQATT and CDR2 SNEGSKA (reference sequence). The CDR3 is 12 amino acids. V was clipped by 6 bases and J by 4 bases, with 13 bases between them. The CDR3 reads CSADRQTYEQYF. The CDR3 DNA is TGCAGTGCAGACCGACAAACATACGAGCAGTACTTC.

This chain joins TRBV20-1 and TRBJ2-1; D call uncertain. V was pared by 4 bases and J by 3 bases, with 7 bases between. The CDR3 extends over 12 amino acids. The germline gives CDR1 DFQATT, CDR2 SNEGSKA (reference sequence). DNA for the CDR3: TGCAGTGCTACTGTTAACTACAATGAGCAGTTCTTC. Encoded protein: CSATVNYNEQFF.

The CDR3 spells CASSYQAGGHTDTQYF. CDR3 nucleotides: TGTGCCAGCAGTTATCAAGCGGGGGGACACACAGATACGCAGTATTTT. The rearrangement links TRBV6-5 to TRBJ2-3, with 9 bases identical to TRBD2. Germline V gene lookup returns CDR1 MNHEY and CDR2 SVGAGI. The CDR3 has 16 residues. Germline trimming cut 3 bases from V and 2 bases from J; bases unmatched to any gene: 6.

This clonotype was counted between two and nine times. The rearrangement links TRBV19 to TRBJ2-7, with D perhaps matching TRBD1 (5 bases). This CDR3 has 14 residues. The V gene lost 6 bases and the J gene lost 0 bases, with 12 bases spanning the gap. Germline V gene sequence: CDR1 LNHDA, CDR2 SQIVND (reference sequence). CDR3 region: CASRGQGSSYEQYF. The CDR3 DNA follows: TGTGCCAGTAGGGGGCAGGGCTCCTCCTACGAGCAGTACTTC.

This rearrangement joins TRBV6-5 to TRBJ2-3; D is unclear. The length of the CDR3 is 15 residues. CDR1 and CDR2 (germline): MNHEY, SVGAGI. V was pared by 5 bases and J by 2 bases, with 14 bases between. DNA for the CDR3: TGTGCCAGCAGTACCAAGGGTGGAGACACAGATACGCAGTATTTT. Protein: CASSTKGGDTDTQYF.

This clonotype was observed a handful of times. The J gene is TRBJ2-3, the V gene TRBV9, with D unresolved. Germline V gene data show CDR1 as SGDLS and CDR2 as YYNGEE. Trimming took off 0 bases at V and 6 bases at J, with 20 bases between the two ends. The CDR3 extends over 17 amino acids. For the CDR3, the DNA is TGTGCCAGCAGCGTAGCGGAAACCCCGATTCCATGGGATACGCAGTATTTT. This encodes CASSVAETPIPWDTQYF. Using reference TRBV9 and TRBJ2-3 for the parts outside the CDR3, the full variable domain is DSGVTQTPKHLITATGQRVTLRCSPRSGDLSVYWYQQSLDQGLQFLIQYYNGEERAKGNILERFSAQQFPDLHSELNLSSLELGDSALYFCASSVAETPIPWDTQYFGPGTRLTVL.

The gene calls are TRBV7-2 and TRBJ2-5; D possibly corresponds to TRBD2 (5 bases). Judging by the DNA end, TRBJ2-7 fits better; the J call may be wrong. The CDR3 covers 12 residues. In germline, CDR1 is SGHTA, CDR2 FQGNSA. The CDR3 loop reads CTSSFRGDEQYF. CDR3 nucleotide sequence: TGTACCAGCAGCTTTCGGGGAGACGAGCAGTACTTC.

V gene TRBV6-6 combines with J gene TRBJ2-7; possible D gene TRBD1, 5 bases. The CDR3 covers 15 residues. Deletions cut 7 bases from V and 4 bases from J, with 20 bases between. Germline V lookup: CDR1 MNHNY, CDR2 SVGAGI (reference sequence). The DNA of the CDR3 is TGTGCCAGCATTCAATATTCGGACACAGGTTACGAGCAGTACTTC. This gives the protein CASIQYSDTGYEQYF.

This chain links TRBV4-1 with TRBJ2-3; TRBD2 matches 8 bases. V dropped 1 base and J dropped 5; count of bases not matched to a gene: 5. The V gene's germline CDR1 is MGHRA and CDR2 YSYEKL. CDR3 size: 15 residues. CDR3 in DNA: TGCGCCAGCAGCCAAGTTGAGCGGGGGAGAGATACGCAGTATTTT. This encodes CASSQVERGRDTQYF.

Concerning this clonotype: Sequence at one end of the junction differs from germline and may be a read error. The chain recombines TRBV6-1 with TRBJ2-5; D remains unclear. Germline CDR1 MNHNS, CDR2 SASEGT. The CDR3 sequence is 14 residues long. The CDR3 sequence is CAGSVGVFQETQYF. The CDR3 DNA is TGTGCCGGCAGTGTTGGGGTGTTCCAAGAGACCCAGTACTTC.

This clonotype occurred many times. The V call is TRBV28, the J call TRBJ2-5; D might be TRBD1 (5 bases). The germline CDR1 and CDR2 sequences are MDHEN and SYDVKM. V was cut by 4 bases and J by 0 bases, with 12 bases left in between. The CDR3 loop spans 15 amino acids. CDR3 amino acids: CASSSPAGNQETQYF. The CDR3 DNA reads as TGTGCCAGCAGTTCTCCGGCAGGGAACCAAGAGACCCAGTACTTC.

This rearrangement joins TRBV6-5 to TRBJ2-7, with TRBD1 identical over 7 bases. Germline CDR1 is MNHEY and CDR2 is SVGAGI. With V trimmed by 6 bases and J by 2 bases, 13 bases remained unmatched. The CDR3 loop spans 16 amino acids. Here the CDR3 reads CASRISNRGYPYEQYF. DNA of the CDR3: TGTGCCAGCAGAATAAGTAACAGGGGATACCCCTACGAGCAGTACTTC.

The chain couples TRBV20-1 to TRBJ2-3, with D uncertain. CDR3 length: 14 amino acids. Germline-derived CDR1 and CDR2 are DFQATT and SNEGSKA (reference sequence). V lost 4 bases, J lost 8 bases, and 19 bases lay in between. The CDR3 sequence is CSANPTQTALTQYF. CDR3 coding DNA: TGCAGTGCTAACCCGACTCAAACAGCTCTTACGCAGTATTTT.

This sequence joins TRBV15 and TRBJ1-5; 9 bases align to TRBD1. The CDR3 contains 17 residues. With V trimmed by 1 base and J by 7 bases, 11 bases remained unmatched. Germline V gives CDR1 LNHNV, CDR2 YYDKDF (reference sequence). CDR3 DNA sequence: TGTGCCACCAGCAGAGGACGGAACACAGGGGGCAGACAGCCCCAGCATTTT. The encoded protein is CATSRGRNTGGRQPQHF.

The chain has TRBV9 and TRBJ2-1, with TRBD2 identical over 8 bases. The CDR3 loop spans 15 amino acids. Germline CDR1 and CDR2: SGDLS and YYNGEE. V lost 1 base to trimming and J lost 4 bases; unmatched junction nucleotides: 4. The CDR3 loop reads CASSVNSGTYNEQFF. The CDR3 DNA sequence: TGTGCCAGCAGCGTAAATAGCGGGACTTACAATGAGCAGTTCTTC.

This clonotype has a handful of counts. The chain recombines TRBV11-2 with TRBJ1-2; no firm D call. This CDR3 comprises 14 residues. The germline V and J ends were trimmed by 4 bases and 1 base, with 10 bases remaining between them. Germline CDR1 SGHAT, CDR2 FQNNGV. The CDR3 sequence: CASSSSYVNYGYTF. Written as DNA, the CDR3 is TGTGCCAGCAGCTCTTCGTACGTTAACTATGGCTACACCTTC.